This T cell receptor (beta chain) is drawn from a study of shared clonotypes between healthy human individuals. The junction had 12 bases not matched to a gene; V was cut back by 5 bases and J by 4 bases. The CDR3 covers 17 residues. Germline values: CDR1 SGHTA, CDR2 FQGNSA. Sequenced by immunoSEQ multiplex PCR; TCRdb stores in-frame clones only, minus some. This table holds under 1,900,000 clones, about 98.5% found once. The source of this sequence is a man between 25 and 39 years old in good health. The sequenced sample was naive CD4+ T cells sorted from blood. Described subset: CD45RA+ positively selected. The genes are TRBV7-2 and TRBJ2-5; 11 bases agree with TRBD2. The CDR3 nucleotides read TGTGCCAGCAGCCTGGGGCTAGCGGGAGGAGGGGTAGAGACCCAGTACTTC. Encoded protein: CASSLGLAGGGVETQYF.